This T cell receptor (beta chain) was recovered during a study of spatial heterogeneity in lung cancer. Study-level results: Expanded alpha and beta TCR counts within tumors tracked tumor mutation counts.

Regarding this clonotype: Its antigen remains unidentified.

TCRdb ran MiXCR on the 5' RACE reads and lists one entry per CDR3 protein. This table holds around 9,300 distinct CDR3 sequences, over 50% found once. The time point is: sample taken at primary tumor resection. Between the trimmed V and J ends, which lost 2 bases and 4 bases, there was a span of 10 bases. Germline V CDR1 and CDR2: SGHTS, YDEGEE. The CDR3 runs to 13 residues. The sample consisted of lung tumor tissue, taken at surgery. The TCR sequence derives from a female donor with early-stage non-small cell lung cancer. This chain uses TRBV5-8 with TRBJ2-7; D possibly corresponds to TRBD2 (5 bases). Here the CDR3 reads CASSFDGGYEQYF. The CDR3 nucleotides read TGTGCCAGCAGCTTTGACGGAGGATACGAGCAGTACTTC.